This T cell receptor beta chain appears in the sequencing data of a study of blood T cell repertoires in COVID-19. Method: immunoSEQ multiplex PCR; TCRdb's copy keeps in-frame clones and lacks some. The data show approximately 160,000 clones, approximately 88% seen once. J gave up 1 base and V 4 bases, and 7 bases lay outside the gene matches. CDR3 length: 15 residues. From germline, CDR1 is SGHKS and CDR2 YYEKEE (reference sequence). This TCR was recovered from a woman between 55 and 75 years old with acute or convalescent COVID-19. The chain is built from TRBV5-5 and TRBJ2-7; 8 bases match TRBD1. Sequencing used peripheral blood. The CDR3 coding sequence is TGTGCCAGCAGCCGTGGACAGGGAAGATCCTACGAGCAGTACTTC. Amino acid sequence: CASSRGQGRSYEQYF. Combining the CDR3 with reference TRBV5-5 and TRBJ2-7 gives the whole variable domain DAGVTQSPTHLIKTRGQQVTLRCSPISGHKSVSWYQQVLGQGPQFIFQYYEKEERGRGNFPDRFSARQFPNYSSELNVNALLLGDSALYLCASSRGQGRSYEQYFGPGTRLTVT.